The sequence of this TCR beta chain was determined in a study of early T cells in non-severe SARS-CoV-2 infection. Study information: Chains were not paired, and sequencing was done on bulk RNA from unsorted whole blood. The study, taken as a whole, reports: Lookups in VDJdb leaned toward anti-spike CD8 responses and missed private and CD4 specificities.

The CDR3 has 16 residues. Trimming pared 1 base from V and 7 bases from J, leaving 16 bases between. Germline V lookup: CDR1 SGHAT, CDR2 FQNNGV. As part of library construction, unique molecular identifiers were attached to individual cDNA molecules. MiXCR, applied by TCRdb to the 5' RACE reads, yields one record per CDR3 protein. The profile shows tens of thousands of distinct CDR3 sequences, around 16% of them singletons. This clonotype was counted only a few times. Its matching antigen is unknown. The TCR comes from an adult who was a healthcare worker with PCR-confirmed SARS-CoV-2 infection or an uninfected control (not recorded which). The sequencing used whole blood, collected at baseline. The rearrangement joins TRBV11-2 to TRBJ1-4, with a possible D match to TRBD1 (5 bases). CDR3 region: CASSLAYMGEREKLFF. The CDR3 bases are TGTGCCAGCAGCTTAGCGTACATGGGGGAGCGTGAAAAACTGTTTTTT.